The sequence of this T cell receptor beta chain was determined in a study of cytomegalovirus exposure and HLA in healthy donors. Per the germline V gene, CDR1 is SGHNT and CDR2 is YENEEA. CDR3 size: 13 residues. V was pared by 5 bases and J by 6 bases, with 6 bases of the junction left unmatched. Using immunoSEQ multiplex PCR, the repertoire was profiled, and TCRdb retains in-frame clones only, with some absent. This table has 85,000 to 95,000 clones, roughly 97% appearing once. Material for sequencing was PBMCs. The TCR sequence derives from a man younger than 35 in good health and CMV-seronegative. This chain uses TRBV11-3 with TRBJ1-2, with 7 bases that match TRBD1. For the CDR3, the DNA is TGTGCCAGCAGCGAACAGGGGTTCGATGGCTACACCTTC. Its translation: CASSEQGFDGYTF.